This T cell receptor beta chain was sequenced during a study of blood T cells in healthy people across ages. V was shortened by 4 bases and J by 0 bases, with 11 bases between the two germline ends. Looked up from germline, CDR1 is LNHNV and CDR2 is YYDKDF (reference sequence). This CDR3 region has 15 residues. Extraction of total RNA produced a minimum of 6 micrograms from each sample. Alongside a J-beta primer mix, a sample-barcoded 5' primer served in a second PCR lasting roughly 6 to 11 cycles. TCRdb called the 5' RACE reads again in MiXCR, with one record for every CDR3 protein. In the table there are 1.5 million to 2 million distinct CDR3 sequences, roughly 43% of which are singletons.

Sequenced sample: blood. V usage is TRBV15 and J usage is TRBJ2-3, with D possibly being TRBD2 (5 bases). The sequence was collected from a human donor in good health. This chain's CDR3 is CATSKRTSSTDTQYF. Here the CDR3 DNA reads TGTGCCACCAGCAAGCGGACGTCTAGCACAGATACGCAGTATTTT.